The source of this T cell receptor (beta chain) is a study of blood T cells in healthy people across ages. Overall study findings and caveats: Higher naive T cell percentage went strongly together with higher TCR beta diversity.

A second PCR, run for about 6 to 11 cycles, used a sample-barcoded 5' primer plus a J-beta primer mix. Per sample, CDR3-containing paired-end reads numbered at least 2.5 million. TCRdb re-derived calls from the 5' RACE reads in MiXCR, one entry per CDR3 protein. The sample contains just over 800,000 distinct CDR3 sequences, around 62% of which appear only once. The V gene lost 2 bases and the J gene lost 0 bases, with 2 bases spanning the gap. This CDR3 spans 14 amino acids. Germline values: CDR1 LNHDA, CDR2 SQIVND (reference sequence). For this clonotype: The antigen remains undetermined.

The TCR was taken from a man aged 25-40 years in good health. The sample consisted of blood. The chain joins TRBV19 to TRBJ2-6, with no clear D. Here the CDR3 DNA reads TGTGCCAGTAGTATAAGCTCTGGGGCCAACGTCCTGACTTTC. Protein: CASSISSGANVLTF.